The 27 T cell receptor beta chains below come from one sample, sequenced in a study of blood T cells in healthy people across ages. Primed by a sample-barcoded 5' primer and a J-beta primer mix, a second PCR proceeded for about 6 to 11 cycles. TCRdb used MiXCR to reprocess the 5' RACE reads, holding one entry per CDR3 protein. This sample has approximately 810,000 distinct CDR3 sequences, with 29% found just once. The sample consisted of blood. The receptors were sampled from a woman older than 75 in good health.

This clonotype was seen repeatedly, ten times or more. CDR3 sequence (DNA): TGTGCCAGCAGTTCGACTGGGCGGGGGATGCTCGAGCAGTACTTC. This translates into CASSSTGRGMLEQYF. The rearrangement links TRBV12-3 or TRBV12-4 to TRBJ2-7; 7 nucleotides match TRBD2. The V gene end was trimmed by 4 bases and the J gene end by 6 bases; junction bases not matched to a gene: 12. This CDR3 is 15 amino acids long.

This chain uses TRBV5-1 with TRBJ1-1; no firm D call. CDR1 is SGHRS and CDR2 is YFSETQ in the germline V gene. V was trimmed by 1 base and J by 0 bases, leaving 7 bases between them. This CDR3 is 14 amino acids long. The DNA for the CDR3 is TGCGCCAGCAGCTTGAACACAATGAACACTGAAGCTTTCTTT. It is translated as CASSLNTMNTEAFF.

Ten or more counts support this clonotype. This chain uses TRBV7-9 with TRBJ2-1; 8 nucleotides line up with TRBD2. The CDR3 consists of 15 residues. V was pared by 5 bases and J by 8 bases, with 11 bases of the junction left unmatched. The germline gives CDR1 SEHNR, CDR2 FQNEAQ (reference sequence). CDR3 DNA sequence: TGTGCCAGCAGCCCCGGGGGGGCGGTTCCCCATGAGCAGTTCTTC. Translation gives CASSPGGAVPHEQFF.

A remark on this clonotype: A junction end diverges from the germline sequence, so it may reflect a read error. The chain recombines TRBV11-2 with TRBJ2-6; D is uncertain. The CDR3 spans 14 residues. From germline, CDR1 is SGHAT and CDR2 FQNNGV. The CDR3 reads CTSSLGYGANVLTF. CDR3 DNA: TGTACCAGCAGCTTGGGATATGGGGCCAACGTCCTGACTTTC. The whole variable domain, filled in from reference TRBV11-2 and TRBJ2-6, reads EAGVAQSPRYKIIEKRQSVAFWCNPISGHATLYWYQQILGQGPKLLIQFQNNGVVDDSQLPKDRFSAERLKGVDSTLKIQPAKLEDSAVYLCTSSLGYGANVLTFGAGSRLTVL.

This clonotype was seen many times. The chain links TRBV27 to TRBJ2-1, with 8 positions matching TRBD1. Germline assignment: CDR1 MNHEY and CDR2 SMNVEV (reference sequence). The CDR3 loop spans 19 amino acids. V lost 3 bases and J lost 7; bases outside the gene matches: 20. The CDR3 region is CASSFRDQGAGWRRNEQFF. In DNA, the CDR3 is TGTGCCAGCAGTTTTAGGGATCAGGGGGCTGGTTGGAGGAGAAATGAGCAGTTCTTC.

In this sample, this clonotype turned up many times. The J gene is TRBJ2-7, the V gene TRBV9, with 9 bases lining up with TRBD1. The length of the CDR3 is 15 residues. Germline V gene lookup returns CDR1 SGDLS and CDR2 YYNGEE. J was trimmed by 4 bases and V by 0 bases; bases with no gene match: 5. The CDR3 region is CASSVGVDRGYEQYF. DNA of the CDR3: TGTGCCAGCAGCGTAGGTGTGGACAGGGGATACGAGCAGTACTTC.

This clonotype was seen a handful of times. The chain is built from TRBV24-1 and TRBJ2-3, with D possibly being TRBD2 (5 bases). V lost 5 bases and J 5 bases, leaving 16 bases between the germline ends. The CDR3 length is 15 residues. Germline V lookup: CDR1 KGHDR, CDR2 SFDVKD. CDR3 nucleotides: TGTGCCACCAGTGTTTGGGGAGCAGGAGGAGATACGCAGTATTTT. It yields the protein CATSVWGAGGDTQYF.

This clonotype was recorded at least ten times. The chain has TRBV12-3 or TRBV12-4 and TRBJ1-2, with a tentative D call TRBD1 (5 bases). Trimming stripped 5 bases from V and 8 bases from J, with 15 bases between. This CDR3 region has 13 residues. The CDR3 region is CASSQGVRVGYTF. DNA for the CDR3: TGTGCCAGCAGTCAGGGAGTAAGGGTCGGCTACACCTTC.

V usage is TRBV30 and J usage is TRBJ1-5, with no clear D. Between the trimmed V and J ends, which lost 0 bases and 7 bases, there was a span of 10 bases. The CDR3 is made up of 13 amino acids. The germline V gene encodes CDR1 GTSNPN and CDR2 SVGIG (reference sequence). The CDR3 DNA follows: TGTGCCTGGAGTGTGGGTCCCAAGCAGCCCCAGCATTTT. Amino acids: CAWSVGPKQPQHF.

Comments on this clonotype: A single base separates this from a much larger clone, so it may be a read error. As DNA, the CDR3 is TGTGCCAGCAGCCAGGGACTTCAAGTAGACGAGCAGTACTTC. Translating gives CASSQGLQVDEQYF. V and J are TRBV6-2 or TRBV6-3 and TRBJ2-5; D may be TRBD2 (6 bases). The tail of the sequence fits TRBJ2-7 better, so the J call may be wrong. The CDR3 is 14 residues long. Germline V gene sequence: CDR1 MNHEY, CDR2 SVGEGT.

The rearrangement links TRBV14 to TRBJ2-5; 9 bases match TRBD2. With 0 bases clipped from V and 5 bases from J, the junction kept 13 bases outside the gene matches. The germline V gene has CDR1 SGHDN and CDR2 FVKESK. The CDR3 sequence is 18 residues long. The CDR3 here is CASSQDTGGRDTRETQYF. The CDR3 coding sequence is TGTGCCAGCAGCCAAGATACGGGCGGGAGGGACACCCGGGAGACCCAGTACTTC.

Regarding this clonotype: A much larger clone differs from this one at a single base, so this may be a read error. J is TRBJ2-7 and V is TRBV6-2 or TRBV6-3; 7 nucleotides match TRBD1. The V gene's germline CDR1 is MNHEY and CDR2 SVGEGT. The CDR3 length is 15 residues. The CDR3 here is CASSFRGFDPYERYF. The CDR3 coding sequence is TGTGCCAGCAGTTTCAGGGGGTTCGACCCCTACGAGCGGTACTTC.

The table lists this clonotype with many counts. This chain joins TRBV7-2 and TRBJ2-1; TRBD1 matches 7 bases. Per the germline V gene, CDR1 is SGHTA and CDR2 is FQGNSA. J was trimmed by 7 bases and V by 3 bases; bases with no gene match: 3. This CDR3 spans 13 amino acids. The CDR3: CASSFRDSNEQFF. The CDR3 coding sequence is TGTGCCAGCAGCTTCCGGGACAGTAATGAGCAGTTCTTC.

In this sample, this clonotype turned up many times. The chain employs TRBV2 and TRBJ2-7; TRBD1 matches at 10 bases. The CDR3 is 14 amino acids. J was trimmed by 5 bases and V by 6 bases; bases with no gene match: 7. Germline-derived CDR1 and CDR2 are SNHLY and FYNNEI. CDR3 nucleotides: TGTGCCAGCAGAGCGACAGGGGGCGCGGACGAGCAGTACTTC. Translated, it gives CASRATGGADEQYF.

The CDR3 nucleotides read TGTGCCAGCAGTTTTGCCCTCGGTGGTACCTATTCACCCCTCCACTTT. It encodes CASSFALGGTYSPLHF. The chain employs TRBV12-3 or TRBV12-4 and TRBJ1-6; no reliable D call. This CDR3 comprises 16 residues. With 3 bases removed from V and 8 bases from J, the gap between germline ends came to 17 bases.

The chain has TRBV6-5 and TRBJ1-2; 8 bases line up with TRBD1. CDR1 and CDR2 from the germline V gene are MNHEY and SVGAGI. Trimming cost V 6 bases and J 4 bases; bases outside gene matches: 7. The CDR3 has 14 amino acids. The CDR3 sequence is CASRKVTGGYGYTF. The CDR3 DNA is TGTGCCAGCAGGAAAGTAACAGGGGGCTATGGCTACACCTTC.

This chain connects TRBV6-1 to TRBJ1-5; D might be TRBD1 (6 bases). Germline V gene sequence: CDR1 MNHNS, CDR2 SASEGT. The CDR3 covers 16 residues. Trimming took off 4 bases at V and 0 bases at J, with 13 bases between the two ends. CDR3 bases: TGTGCCAGCAGTGGACGGGGACACCTTAGCAATCAGCCCCAGCATTTT. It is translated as CASSGRGHLSNQPQHF.

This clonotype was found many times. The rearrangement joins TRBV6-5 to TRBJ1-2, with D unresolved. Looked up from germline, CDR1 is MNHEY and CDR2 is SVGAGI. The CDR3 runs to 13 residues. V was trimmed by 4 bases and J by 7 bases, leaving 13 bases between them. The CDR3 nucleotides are TGTGCCAGCAGTTCGGTTCTCTCAAGTGGCTACACCTTC. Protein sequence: CASSSVLSSGYTF.

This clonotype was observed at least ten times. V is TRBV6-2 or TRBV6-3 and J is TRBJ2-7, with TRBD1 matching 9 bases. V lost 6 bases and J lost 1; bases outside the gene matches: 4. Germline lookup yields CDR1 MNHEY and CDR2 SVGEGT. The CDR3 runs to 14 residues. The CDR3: CASRDGTGSYEQYF. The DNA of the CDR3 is TGTGCCAGCAGGGACGGGACAGGGTCCTACGAGCAGTACTTC.

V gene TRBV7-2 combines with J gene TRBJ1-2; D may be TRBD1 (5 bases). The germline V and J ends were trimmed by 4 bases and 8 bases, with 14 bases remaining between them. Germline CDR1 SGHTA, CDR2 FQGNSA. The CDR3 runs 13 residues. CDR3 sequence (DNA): TGTGCCAGCAGCTCTTCGGGGGAAGAGGGCTACACCTTC. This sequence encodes CASSSSGEEGYTF.

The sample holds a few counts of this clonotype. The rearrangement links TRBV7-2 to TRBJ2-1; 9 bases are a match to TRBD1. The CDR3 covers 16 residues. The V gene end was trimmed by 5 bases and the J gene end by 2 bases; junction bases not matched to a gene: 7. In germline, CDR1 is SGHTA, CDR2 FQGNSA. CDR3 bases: TGTGCCAGCAGCCACAGGGGGCTCCTAACCTACAATGAGCAGTTCTTC. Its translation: CASSHRGLLTYNEQFF.

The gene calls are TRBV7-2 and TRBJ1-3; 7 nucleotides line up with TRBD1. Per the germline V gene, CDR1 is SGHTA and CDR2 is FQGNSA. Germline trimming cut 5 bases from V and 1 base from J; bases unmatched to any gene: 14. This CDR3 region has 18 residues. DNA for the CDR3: TGTGCCAGCAGCCCAGGGGGATTCAGGGGGGATTCTGGAAACACCATATATTTT. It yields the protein CASSPGGFRGDSGNTIYF.

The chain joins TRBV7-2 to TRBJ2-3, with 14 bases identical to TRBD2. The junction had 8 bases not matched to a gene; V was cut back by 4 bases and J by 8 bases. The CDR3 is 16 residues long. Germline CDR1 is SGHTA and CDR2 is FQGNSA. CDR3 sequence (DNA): TGTGCCAGCAGCTCGACTAGCGGGGGGGCCGGGGTTACGCAGTATTTT. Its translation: CASSSTSGGAGVTQYF.

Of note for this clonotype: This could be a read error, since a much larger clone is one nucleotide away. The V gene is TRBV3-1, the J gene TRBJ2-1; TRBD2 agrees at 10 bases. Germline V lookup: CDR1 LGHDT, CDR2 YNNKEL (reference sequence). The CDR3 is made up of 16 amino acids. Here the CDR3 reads CAGRPTSGDLYNEQFF. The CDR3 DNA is TGTGCCGGCAGGCCTACTAGCGGGGACTTGTACAATGAGCAGTTCTTC.

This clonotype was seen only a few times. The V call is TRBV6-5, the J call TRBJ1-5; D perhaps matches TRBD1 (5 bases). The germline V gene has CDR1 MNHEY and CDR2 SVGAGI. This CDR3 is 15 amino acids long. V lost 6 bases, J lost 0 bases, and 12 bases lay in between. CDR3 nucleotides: TGTGCCAGCAGGGCCGACAGATATAGCAATCAGCCCCAGCATTTT. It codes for CASRADRYSNQPQHF.

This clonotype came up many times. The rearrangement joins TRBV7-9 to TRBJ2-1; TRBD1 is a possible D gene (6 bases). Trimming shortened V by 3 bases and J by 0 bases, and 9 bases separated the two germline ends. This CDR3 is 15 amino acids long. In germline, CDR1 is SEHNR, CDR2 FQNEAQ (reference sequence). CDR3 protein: CASSFAGVSYNEQFF. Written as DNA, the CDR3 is TGTGCCAGCAGCTTCGCAGGGGTCTCCTACAATGAGCAGTTCTTC.

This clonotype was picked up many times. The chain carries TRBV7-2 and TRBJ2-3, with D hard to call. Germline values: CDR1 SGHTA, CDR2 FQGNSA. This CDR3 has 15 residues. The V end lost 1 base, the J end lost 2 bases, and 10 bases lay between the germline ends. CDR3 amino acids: CASSLETGYTDTQYF. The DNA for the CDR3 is TGTGCCAGCAGCTTAGAAACGGGCTACACAGATACGCAGTATTTT.